This T cell receptor beta chain comes out of a study of radiation and T cells in renal cell carcinoma. Study background: Nephrectomy followed 15 Gy stereotactic body radiation by 4 weeks. Overall study results and limits: Top tumor clonotypes rose in blood 2 weeks post-radiation, then contracted.

Noted time point: blood 2 weeks post-SBRT. The treatment was: 15 Gy SBRT to primary tumor, nephrectomy 4 weeks later. After SBRT, blood was collected at 2 and 4 weeks, plus baseline. The patient's renal cell carcinoma had clear cell pathology. The ends were cut back, 1 base at V and 4 bases at J, with 10 bases in the middle. Germline assignment: CDR1 SEHNR and CDR2 FQNEAQ (reference sequence). The CDR3 covers 14 residues. On this clone itself: Its antigen is still unknown.

Only in-frame clones appear in the TCRdb table, and some are missing; sequencing was by immunoSEQ multiplex PCR. The sample carries about 130,000 clones, around 89% recorded once. V is TRBV7-9 and J is TRBJ1-1; tentatively, D is TRBD1 (6 bases). The receptor's source is a woman between 65 and 79 years old with renal cell carcinoma. The specimen comprised blood, sampled from a patient whose treatment included radiotherapy and nephrectomy. The CDR3 DNA reads as TGTGCCAGCAGCTTAGTCCAGGGGTCCACTGAAGCTTTCTTT. Protein: CASSLVQGSTEAFF.